The table lists the clone carrying this T cell receptor beta chain with a few counts. Authors' analysis steps: Reference gene primer amplification gave nucleated cell count estimates. Produced via immunoSEQ multiplex PCR; TCRdb's table is partial and in-frame only. That table is the source of V, J and clone size, and D and trimming were worked out from the DNA. Among about 72,000 clones listed, around 85% were seen once. CDR3 length: 13 residues. Per germline, CDR1 SQVTM and CDR2 ANQGSEA. V dropped 4 bases and J dropped 8; count of bases not matched to a gene: 10. The data originate from a study of blood T cell repertoires in COVID-19. Turning to the study itself: Acute and convalescent COVID-19 samples came from the United States, Italy and Spain. The analysed material was cDNA or gDNA that came from T cells, B-cell-depleted T cells, or PBMCs.

The sequence came from a woman older than 75 with active or convalescent COVID-19. The specimen sequenced was peripheral blood. This sequence joins TRBV29-1 and TRBJ1-2, with TRBD1 matching 7 bases. Here the CDR3 DNA reads TGCAGCGTTGGGACAGGCCTGAAGGGCGGCTACACCTTC. The encoded protein is CSVGTGLKGGYTF.